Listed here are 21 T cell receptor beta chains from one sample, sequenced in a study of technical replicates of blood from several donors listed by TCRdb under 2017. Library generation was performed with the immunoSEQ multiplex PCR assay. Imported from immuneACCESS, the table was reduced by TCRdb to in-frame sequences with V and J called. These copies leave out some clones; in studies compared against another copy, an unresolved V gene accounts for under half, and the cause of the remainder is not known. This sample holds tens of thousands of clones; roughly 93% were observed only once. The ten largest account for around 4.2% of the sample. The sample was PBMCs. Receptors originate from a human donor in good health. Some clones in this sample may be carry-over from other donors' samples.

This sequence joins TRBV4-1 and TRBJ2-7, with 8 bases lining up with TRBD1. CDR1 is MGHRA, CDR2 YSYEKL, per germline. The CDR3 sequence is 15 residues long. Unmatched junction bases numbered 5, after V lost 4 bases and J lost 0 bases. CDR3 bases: TGCGCCAGCAGCCGACAGACAGGGGCCTCCTACGAGCAGTACTTC. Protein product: CASSRQTGASYEQYF.

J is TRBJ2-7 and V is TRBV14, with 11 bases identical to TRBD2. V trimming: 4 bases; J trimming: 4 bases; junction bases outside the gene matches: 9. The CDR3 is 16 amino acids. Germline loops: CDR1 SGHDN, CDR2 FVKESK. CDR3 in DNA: TGTGCCAGCAGCCTCTCACGGGGACTAGCGGAATACGAGCAGTACTTC. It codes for CASSLSRGLAEYEQYF.

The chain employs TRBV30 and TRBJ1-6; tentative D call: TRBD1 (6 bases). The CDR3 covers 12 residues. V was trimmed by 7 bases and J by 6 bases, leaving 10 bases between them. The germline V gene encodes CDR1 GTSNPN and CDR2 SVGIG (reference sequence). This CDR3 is CASDRSNSPLHF. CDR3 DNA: TGTGCCTCTGACAGGTCTAATTCACCCCTCCACTTT. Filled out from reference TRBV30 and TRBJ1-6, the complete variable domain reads SQTIHQWPATLVQPVGSPLSLECTVEGTSNPNLYWYRQAAGRGLQLLFYSVGIGQISSEVPQNLSASRPQDRQFILSSKKLLLSDSGFYLCASDRSNSPLHFGNGTRLTVT.

CDR3 amino acids: CASSQVQASHTQYF. CDR3 coding DNA: TGTGCCAGCAGCCAAGTCCAAGCATCACATACGCAGTATTTT. The chain uses TRBV14 and TRBJ2-3, with no clear D. In germline, CDR1 is SGHDN, CDR2 FVKESK. The CDR3 sequence is 14 residues long. Between the trimmed V and J ends, which lost 1 base and 7 bases, there was a span of 12 bases.

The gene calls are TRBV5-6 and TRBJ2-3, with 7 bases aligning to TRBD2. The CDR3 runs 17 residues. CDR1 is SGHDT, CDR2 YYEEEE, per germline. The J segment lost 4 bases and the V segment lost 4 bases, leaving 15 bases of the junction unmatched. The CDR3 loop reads CASSLPGSGSPPDTQYF. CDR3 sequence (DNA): TGTGCCAGCAGCCTTCCGGGTAGCGGGTCCCCCCCAGATACGCAGTATTTT.

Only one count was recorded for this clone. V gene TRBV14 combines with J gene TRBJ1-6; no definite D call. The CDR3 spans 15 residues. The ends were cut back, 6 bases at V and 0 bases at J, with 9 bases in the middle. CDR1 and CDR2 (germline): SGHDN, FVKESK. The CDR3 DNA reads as TGTGCCAGCAGTAGCCAGCTCTCCTATAATTCACCCCTCCACTTT. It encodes CASSSQLSYNSPLHF.

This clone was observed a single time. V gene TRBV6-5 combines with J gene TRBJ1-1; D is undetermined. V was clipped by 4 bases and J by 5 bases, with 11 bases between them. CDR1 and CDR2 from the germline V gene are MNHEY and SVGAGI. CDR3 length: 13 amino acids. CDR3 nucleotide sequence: TGTGCCAGCAGTTCCCCGACTGCGACTGAAGCTTTCTTT. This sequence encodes CASSSPTATEAFF.

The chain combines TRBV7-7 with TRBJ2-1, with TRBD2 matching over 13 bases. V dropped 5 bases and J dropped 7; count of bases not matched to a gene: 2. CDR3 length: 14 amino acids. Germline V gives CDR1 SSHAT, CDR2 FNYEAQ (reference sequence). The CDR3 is CASSVGLAGNEQFF. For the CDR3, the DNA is TGTGCCAGCAGCGTGGGACTAGCGGGGAATGAGCAGTTCTTC.

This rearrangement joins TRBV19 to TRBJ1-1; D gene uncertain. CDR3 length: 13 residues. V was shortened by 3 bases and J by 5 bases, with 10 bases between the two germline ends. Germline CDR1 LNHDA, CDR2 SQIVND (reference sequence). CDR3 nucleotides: TGTGCCAGTAGTATTCTGGGAGATACTGAAGCTTTCTTT. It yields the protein CASSILGDTEAFF.

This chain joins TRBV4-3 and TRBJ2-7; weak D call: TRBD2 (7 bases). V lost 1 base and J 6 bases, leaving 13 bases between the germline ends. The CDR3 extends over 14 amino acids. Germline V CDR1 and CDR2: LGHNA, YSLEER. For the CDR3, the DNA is TGCGCCAGCAGCCAAGGACGGGGGGCGGGCGAGCAGTACTTC. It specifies CASSQGRGAGEQYF.

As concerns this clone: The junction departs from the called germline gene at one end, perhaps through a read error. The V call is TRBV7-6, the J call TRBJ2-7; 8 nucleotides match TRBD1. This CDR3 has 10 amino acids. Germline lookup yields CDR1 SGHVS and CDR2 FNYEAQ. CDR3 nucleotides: TGTGCCAGCAGGCCGGGACAGGTTCCCTTC. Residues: CASRPGQVPF.

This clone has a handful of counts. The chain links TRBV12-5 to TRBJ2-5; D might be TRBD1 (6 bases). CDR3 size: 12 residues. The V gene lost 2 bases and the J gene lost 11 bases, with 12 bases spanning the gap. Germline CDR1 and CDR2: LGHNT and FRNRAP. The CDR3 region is CASGLPQGTQYF. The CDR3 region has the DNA TGTGCTAGTGGTTTGCCACAGGGAACTCAGTACTTC. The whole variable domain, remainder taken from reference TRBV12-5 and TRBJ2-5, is DARVTQTPRHKVTEMGQEVTMRCQPILGHNTVFWYRQTMMQGLELLAYFRNRAPLDDSGMPKDRFSAEMPDATLATLKIQPSEPRDSAVYFCASGLPQGTQYFGPGTRLLVL.

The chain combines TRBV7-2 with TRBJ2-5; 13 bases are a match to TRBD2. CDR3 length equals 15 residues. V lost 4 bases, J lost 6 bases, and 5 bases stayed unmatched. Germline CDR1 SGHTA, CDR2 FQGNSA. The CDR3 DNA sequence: TGTGCCAGCAGCTCACTAGCGGGGGGGCCTCAGACCCAGTACTTC. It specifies CASSSLAGGPQTQYF.

CDR3 sequence reads: CASSLGTAAEAFF. The CDR3 nucleotides are TGTGCCAGCAGCCTGGGGACAGCGGCTGAAGCTTTCTTT. V and J are TRBV5-6 and TRBJ1-1; 7 nucleotides line up with TRBD1. V trimming: 4 bases; J trimming: 6 bases; junction bases outside the gene matches: 6. The length of the CDR3 is 13 residues. CDR1 and CDR2 (germline): SGHDT, YYEEEE.

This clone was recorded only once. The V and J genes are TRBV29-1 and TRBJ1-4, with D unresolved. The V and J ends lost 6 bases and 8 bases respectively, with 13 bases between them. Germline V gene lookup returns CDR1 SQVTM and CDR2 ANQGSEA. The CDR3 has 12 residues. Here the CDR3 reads CSVAELSEKLFF. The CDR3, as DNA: TGCAGCGTAGCCGAACTTTCCGAAAAACTGTTTTTT.

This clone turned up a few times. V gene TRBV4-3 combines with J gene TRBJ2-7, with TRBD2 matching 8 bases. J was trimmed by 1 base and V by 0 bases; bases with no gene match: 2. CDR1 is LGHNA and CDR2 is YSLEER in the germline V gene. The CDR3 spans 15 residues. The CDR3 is CASSQDIAGSYEQYF. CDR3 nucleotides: TGCGCCAGCAGCCAAGATATAGCGGGATCCTACGAGCAGTACTTC.

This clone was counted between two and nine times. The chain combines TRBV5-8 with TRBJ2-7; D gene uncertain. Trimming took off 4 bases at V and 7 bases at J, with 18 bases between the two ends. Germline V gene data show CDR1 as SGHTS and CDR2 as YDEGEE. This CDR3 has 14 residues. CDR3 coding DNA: TGTGCCAGCAGCCGGCCGACTGGCCCCTGGGAGCAGTACTTC. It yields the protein CASSRPTGPWEQYF.

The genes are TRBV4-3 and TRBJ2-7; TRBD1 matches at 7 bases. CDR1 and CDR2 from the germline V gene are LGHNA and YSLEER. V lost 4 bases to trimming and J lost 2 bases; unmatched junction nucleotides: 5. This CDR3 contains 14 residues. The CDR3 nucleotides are TGCGCCAGCAGCCCCTCAGGGGGTACCTACGAGCAGTACTTC. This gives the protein CASSPSGGTYEQYF.

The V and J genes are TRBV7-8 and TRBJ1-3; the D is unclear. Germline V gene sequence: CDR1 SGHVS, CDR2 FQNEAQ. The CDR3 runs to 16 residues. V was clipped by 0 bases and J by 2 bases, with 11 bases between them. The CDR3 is CASSLALGRTGNTIYF. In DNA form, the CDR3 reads TGTGCCAGCAGCTTAGCTTTGGGGAGGACTGGAAACACCATATATTTT. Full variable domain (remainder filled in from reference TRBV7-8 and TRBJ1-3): GAGVSQSPRYKVAKRGQDVALRCDPISGHVSLFWYQQALGQGPEFLTYFQNEAQLDKSGLPSDRFFAERPEGSVSTLKIQRTQQEDSAVYLCASSLALGRTGNTIYFGEGSWLTVV.

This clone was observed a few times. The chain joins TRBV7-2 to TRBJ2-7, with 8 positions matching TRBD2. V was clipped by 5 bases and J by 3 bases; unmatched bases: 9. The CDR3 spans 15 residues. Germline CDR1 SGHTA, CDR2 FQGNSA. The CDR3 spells CASSEKSGSFYEQYF. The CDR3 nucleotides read TGTGCCAGCAGCGAGAAAAGCGGGAGTTTCTACGAGCAGTACTTC.

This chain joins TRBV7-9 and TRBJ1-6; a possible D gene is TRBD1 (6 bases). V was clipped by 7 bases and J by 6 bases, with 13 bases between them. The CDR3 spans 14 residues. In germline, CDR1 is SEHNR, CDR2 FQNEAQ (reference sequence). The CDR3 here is CASTTDSLNSPLHF. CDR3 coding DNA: TGTGCCAGCACCACGGACAGTCTTAATTCACCCCTCCACTTT.